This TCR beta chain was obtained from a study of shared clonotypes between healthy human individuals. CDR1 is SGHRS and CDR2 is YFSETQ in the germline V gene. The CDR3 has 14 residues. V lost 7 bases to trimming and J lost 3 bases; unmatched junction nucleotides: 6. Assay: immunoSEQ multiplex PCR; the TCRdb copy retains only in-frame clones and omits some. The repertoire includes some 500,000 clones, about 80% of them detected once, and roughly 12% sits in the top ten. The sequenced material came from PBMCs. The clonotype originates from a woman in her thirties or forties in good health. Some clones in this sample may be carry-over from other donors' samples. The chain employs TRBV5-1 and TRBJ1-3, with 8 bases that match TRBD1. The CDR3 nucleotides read TGCGCCAGCTCGACAGGGGCAGGTGGAAACACCATATATTTT. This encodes CASSTGAGGNTIYF.